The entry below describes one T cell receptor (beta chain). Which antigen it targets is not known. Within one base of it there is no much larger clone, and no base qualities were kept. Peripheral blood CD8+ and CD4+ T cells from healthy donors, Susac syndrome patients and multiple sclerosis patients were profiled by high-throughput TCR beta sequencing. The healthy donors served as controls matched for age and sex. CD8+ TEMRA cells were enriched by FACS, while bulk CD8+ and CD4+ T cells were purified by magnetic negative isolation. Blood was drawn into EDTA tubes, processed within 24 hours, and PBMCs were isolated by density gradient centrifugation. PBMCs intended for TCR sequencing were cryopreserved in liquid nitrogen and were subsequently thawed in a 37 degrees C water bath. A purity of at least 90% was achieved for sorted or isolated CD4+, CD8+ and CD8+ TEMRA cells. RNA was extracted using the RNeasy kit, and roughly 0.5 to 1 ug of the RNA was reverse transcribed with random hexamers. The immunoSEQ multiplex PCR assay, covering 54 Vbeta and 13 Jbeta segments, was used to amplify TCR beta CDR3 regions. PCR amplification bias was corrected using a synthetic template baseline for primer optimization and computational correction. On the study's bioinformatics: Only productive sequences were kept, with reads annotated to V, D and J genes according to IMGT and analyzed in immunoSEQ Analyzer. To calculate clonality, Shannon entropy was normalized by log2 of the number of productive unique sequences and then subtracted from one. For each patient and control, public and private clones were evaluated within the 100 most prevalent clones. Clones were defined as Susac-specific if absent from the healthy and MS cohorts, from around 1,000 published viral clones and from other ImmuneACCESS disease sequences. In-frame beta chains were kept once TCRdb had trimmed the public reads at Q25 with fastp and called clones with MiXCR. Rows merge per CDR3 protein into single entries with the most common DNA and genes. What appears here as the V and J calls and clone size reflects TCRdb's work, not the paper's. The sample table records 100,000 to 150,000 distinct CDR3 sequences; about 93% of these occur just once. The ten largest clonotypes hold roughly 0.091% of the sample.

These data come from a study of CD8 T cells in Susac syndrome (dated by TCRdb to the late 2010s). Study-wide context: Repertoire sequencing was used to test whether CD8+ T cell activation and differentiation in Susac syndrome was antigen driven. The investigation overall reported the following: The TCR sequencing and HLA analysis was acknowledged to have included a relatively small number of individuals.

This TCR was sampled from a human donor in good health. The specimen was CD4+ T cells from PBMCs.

The CDR3 is CASSHQPGTTGEQFF. At the DNA level, the sequence is TGTGCCAGCAGCCACCAACCCGGTACTACAGGGGAGCAGTTCTTC. This receptor chain uses TRBV3-1 and TRBJ2-1; the D gene is perhaps TRBD1, from 6 matching bases. The germline V gene (reference sequence) yields LGHDT for CDR1 and YNNKEL for CDR2. The CDR3, cysteine through phenylalanine, is 15 amino acids long. Only the CDR3 part of the read is kept: 45 bases, read in frame from the first base. At the junction V is shortened by 3 bases and J by 10 bases, with 19 bases in between.